The entry below gives a single T cell receptor beta chain sequence along with its context. Its antigen is unknown. The data stem from a study of graft-versus-host responses after intestinal transplantation. Study-wide background: Recipients across the board were started on anti-thymocyte globulin induction, then kept on tacrolimus and steroids for two to four years. General study points: Subjects displaying graft-donor T cell macrochimerism possessed elevated graft-versus-host to host-versus-graft clonal ratios inside allografts.

Profiled with immunoSEQ multiplex PCR; TCRdb holds only in-frame clones, not every one. The table includes roughly 110,000 clones, just over 90% detected once. Sample: unstimulated CD4+ T cells sorted from spleen or lymph node cells, taken before transplant. This receptor was obtained from a human donor who was the organ donor for an intestinal transplant.

This CDR3 is CASSLDRVTDTQYF. The CDR3 nucleotides read TGCGCCAGCAGCTTGGACAGGGTCACAGATACGCAGTATTTT. The gene calls are TRBV5-1 and TRBJ2-3, with TRBD1 as a possible D gene (6 bases). The CDR3 runs to 14 residues. Trimming removed 0 bases from V and 2 bases from J, with 7 bases in between. Germline V CDR1 and CDR2: SGHRS, YFSETQ.